This paragraph reports one TCR beta chain. The antigen it recognizes is unknown. Base-call qualities are not available, and no considerably larger clone is one nucleotide away. The study evaluated CTLA-4 blockade (ipilimumab) given together with focal radiation therapy in patients who had chemo-refractory metastatic non-small-cell lung cancer. Looking up the germline V gene (reference sequence) yields CDR1 GTSNPN and CDR2 SVGIG. V is shortened by 5 bases, J by 2 bases, and the region joining them spans 5 bases. The cysteine opens and the phenylalanine closes a CDR3 of 11 amino acids. The CDR3 DNA has 33 bases and is translated from base 1. The sample comes from a study of radiotherapy plus CTLA-4 blockade in lung cancer (dated by TCRdb to the late 2010s). For the wider study: Among enrolled patients, approximately 19% had an objective response and 31% reached disease control.

The paper as a whole reports these results and caveats: Increased serum interferon-beta after radiation, together with early dynamic changes in blood T cell clones, were reported to be the strongest predictors of response. After treatment with radiotherapy and ipilimumab, TCR clones that came from tumors expanded in the peripheral blood.

Library preparation employed the immunoSEQ multiplex PCR assay. Held by TCRdb, this immuneACCESS table contains in-frame sequences only and omits some clones. Under half of the omission traces to an unresolved V gene where checked; the cause of the rest is unknown. The sample yields under 90,000 clones; roughly 70% were counted once. About an eighth of the sample is in the top ten clones. The material was peripheral blood, obtained from a patient treated with radiotherapy plus ipilimumab. The sequence came from a human donor with non-small cell lung cancer that progressed on radiotherapy plus ipilimumab. This chain joins TRBV30 to TRBJ2-3; no D segment can be confidently identified. The encoded CDR3 is CAWGYTDTQYF. At the DNA level, the sequence is TGTGCCTGGGGGTACACAGATACGCAGTATTTT.